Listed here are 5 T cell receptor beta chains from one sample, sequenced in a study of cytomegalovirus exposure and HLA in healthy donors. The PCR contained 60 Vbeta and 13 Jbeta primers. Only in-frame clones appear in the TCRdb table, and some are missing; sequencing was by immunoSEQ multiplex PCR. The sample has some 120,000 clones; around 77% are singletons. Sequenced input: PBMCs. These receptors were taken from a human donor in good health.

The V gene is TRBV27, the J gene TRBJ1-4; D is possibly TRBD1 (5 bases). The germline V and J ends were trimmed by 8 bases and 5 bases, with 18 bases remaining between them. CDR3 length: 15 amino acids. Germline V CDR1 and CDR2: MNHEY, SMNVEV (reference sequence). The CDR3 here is CASHPLGEANEKLFF. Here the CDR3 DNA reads TGTGCCAGCCACCCGCTGGGGGAGGCGAATGAAAAACTGTTTTTT.

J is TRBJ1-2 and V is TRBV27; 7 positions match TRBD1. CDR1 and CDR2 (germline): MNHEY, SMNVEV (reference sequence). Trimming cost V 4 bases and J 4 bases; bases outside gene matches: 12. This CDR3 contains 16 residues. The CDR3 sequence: CASSSLSYGQAYGYTF. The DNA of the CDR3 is TGTGCCAGCAGTTCCCTCTCATACGGACAGGCCTATGGCTACACCTTC.

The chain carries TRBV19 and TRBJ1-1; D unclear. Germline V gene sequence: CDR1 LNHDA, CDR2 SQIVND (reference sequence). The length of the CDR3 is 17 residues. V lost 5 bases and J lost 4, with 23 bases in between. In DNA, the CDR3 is TGTGCCAGTAGTGCTCAACCGGGTGCCGCAGCGAGCACTGAAGCTTTCTTT. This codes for CASSAQPGAAASTEAFF. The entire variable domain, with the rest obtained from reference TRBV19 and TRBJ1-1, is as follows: DGGITQSPKYLFRKEGQNVTLSCEQNLNHDAMYWYRQDPGQGLRLIYYSQIVNDFQKGDIAEGYSVSREKKESFPLTVTSAQKNPTAFYLCASSAQPGAAASTEAFFGQGTRLTVV.

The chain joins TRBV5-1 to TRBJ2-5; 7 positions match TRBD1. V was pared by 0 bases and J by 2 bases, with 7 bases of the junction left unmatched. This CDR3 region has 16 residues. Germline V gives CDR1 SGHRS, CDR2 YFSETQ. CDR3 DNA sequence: TGCGCCAGCAGCTTGGCAGGGGGTGGGGGACAAGAGACCCAGTACTTC. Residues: CASSLAGGGGQETQYF.

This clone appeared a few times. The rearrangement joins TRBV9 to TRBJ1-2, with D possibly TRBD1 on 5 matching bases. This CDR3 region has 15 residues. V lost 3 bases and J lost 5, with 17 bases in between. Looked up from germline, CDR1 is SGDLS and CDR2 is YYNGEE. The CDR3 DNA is TGTGCCAGCAGCGAGGAGATGGGGGGGGGTTATGGCTACACCTTC. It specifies CASSEEMGGGYGYTF.